These 29 T cell receptor beta chains came from one sample sequenced in a study of T cells in narcolepsy. The repertoire was sequenced with immunoSEQ multiplex PCR; TCRdb's copy has only in-frame clones and lacks some. The sample shows around 30,000 clones, approximately 83% of them seen only once. The specimen was CD45RA- memory CD4+ T cells from PBMCs. The origin of the receptors is a human donor with narcolepsy.

This clone occurred once. The chain links TRBV30 to TRBJ1-2; 7 positions agree with TRBD1. This CDR3 contains 11 residues. V shed 5 bases and J 8 bases; nucleotides not matched to a gene: 5. CDR1 and CDR2 from the germline V gene are GTSNPN and SVGIG (reference sequence). The CDR3 protein is CAWEGGGGYTF. The CDR3, as DNA: TGTGCCTGGGAAGGAGGGGGCGGCTACACCTTC. Combining the CDR3 with reference TRBV30 and TRBJ1-2 gives the whole variable domain SQTIHQWPATLVQPVGSPLSLECTVEGTSNPNLYWYRQAAGRGLQLLFYSVGIGQISSEVPQNLSASRPQDRQFILSSKKLLLSDSGFYLCAWEGGGGYTFGSGTRLTVV.

The chain is built from TRBV14 and TRBJ2-7; D is unresolved. V gave up 0 bases and J gave up 2 bases, with 2 bases separating them. Germline V gives CDR1 SGHDN, CDR2 FVKESK. This CDR3 has 12 residues. The CDR3 DNA sequence: TGTGCCAGCAGCCAAGAGACCTACGAGCAGTACTTC. Translation gives CASSQETYEQYF. Together with reference TRBV14 and TRBJ2-7, the CDR3 gives the full variable domain: EAGVTQFPSHSVIEKGQTVTLRCDPISGHDNLYWYRRVMGKEIKFLLHFVKESKQDESGMPNNRFLAERTGGTYSTLKVQPAELEDSGVYFCASSQETYEQYFGPGTRLTVT.

This clone was observed a handful of times. The chain has TRBV5-1 and TRBJ2-5, with 8 bases matching TRBD1. This CDR3 region has 15 residues. Looked up from germline, CDR1 is SGHRS and CDR2 is YFSETQ. V lost 3 bases to trimming and J lost 5 bases; unmatched junction nucleotides: 9. The CDR3 region has the DNA TGCGCCAGCAGCTCGACGACAGGGGAAAGTGAGACCCAGTACTTC. Its translation is CASSSTTGESETQYF.

The chain uses TRBV19 and TRBJ2-7; 8 bases are shared with TRBD2. This CDR3 spans 16 amino acids. Germline V gene data show CDR1 as LNHDA and CDR2 as SQIVND (reference sequence). After removal of 6 bases from V and 5 bases from J, the junction contained 15 bases not matched to a gene. The CDR3 coding sequence is TGTGCCAGTAGGAGGCGAATCATCGGGACTAGAAACGAGCAGTACTTC. Translating gives CASRRRIIGTRNEQYF.

The chain carries TRBV11-2 and TRBJ1-3; perhaps TRBD1 as D (6 bases). In germline, CDR1 is SGHAT, CDR2 FQNNGV. The germline V and J ends were trimmed by 4 bases and 6 bases, with 22 bases remaining between them. This CDR3 spans 17 amino acids. For the CDR3, the DNA is TGTGCCAGCAGCTCCCTTAAACGACAGGCACAATTAAACACCATATATTTT. Its protein product is CASSSLKRQAQLNTIYF. The full variable domain, rest sourced from reference TRBV11-2 and TRBJ1-3, is EAGVAQSPRYKIIEKRQSVAFWCNPISGHATLYWYQQILGQGPKLLIQFQNNGVVDDSQLPKDRFSAERLKGVDSTLKIQPAKLEDSAVYLCASSSLKRQAQLNTIYFGEGSWLTVV.

J is TRBJ1-5 and V is TRBV6-1; D perhaps matches TRBD1 (5 bases). Germline lookup yields CDR1 MNHNS and CDR2 SASEGT. The CDR3 has 15 amino acids. With 3 bases removed from V and 4 bases from J, the gap between germline ends came to 13 bases. This CDR3 is CASSDRDLENQPQHF. In DNA form, the CDR3 reads TGTGCCAGCAGTGACAGGGATTTAGAAAATCAGCCCCAGCATTTT.

The chain combines TRBV4-1 with TRBJ2-2; 10 positions agree with TRBD2. V dropped 0 bases and J dropped 8; count of bases not matched to a gene: 6. Germline V gives CDR1 MGHRA, CDR2 YSYEKL. CDR3 length equals 16 residues. For the CDR3, the DNA is TGCGCCAGCAGCCAAGAGAGCGGGGGGGCTCGGGGGGAGCTGTTTTTT. It codes for CASSQESGGARGELFF.

The sample holds a few counts of this clone. V is TRBV29-1 and J is TRBJ2-1, with a possible D match to TRBD2 (6 bases). The germline CDR1 and CDR2 sequences are SQVTM and ANQGSEA. The CDR3 runs 14 residues. Deletions cut 4 bases from V and 7 bases from J, with 17 bases between. The DNA for the CDR3 is TGCAGCGTTGTAGAGGGACTCATGGGGAATGAGCAGTTCTTC. Translation gives CSVVEGLMGNEQFF.

In its sample, this clone was seen a few times. The chain has TRBV7-2 and TRBJ1-1, with D possibly matching TRBD1 (5 bases). Per germline, CDR1 SGHTA and CDR2 FQGNSA. The CDR3 spans 13 residues. Trimming left V 5 bases short and J 0 bases short, with 7 bases between. The CDR3 DNA sequence: TGTGCCAGCAGCGCAGGGATGAACACTGAAGCTTTCTTT. Protein sequence: CASSAGMNTEAFF.

This clone has a handful of counts. This rearrangement joins TRBV7-2 to TRBJ2-3; TRBD2 is a possible D gene (6 bases). The CDR3 consists of 18 residues. The germline gives CDR1 SGHTA, CDR2 FQGNSA. Trimming took off 4 bases at V and 1 base at J, with 21 bases between the two ends. The CDR3 sequence: CASSSPFGGVTRTDTQYF. The CDR3 DNA reads TGTGCCAGCAGCTCCCCCTTTGGCGGGGTTACTCGCACAGATACGCAGTATTTT.

This clone has more than one count but fewer than ten. The chain carries TRBV15 and TRBJ1-2, with D possibly matching TRBD1 (5 bases). The CDR3 sequence is 14 residues long. CDR1 and CDR2 (germline): LNHNV, YYDKDF (reference sequence). V lost 0 bases and J lost 3, with 8 bases in between. The CDR3 DNA sequence: TGTGCCACCAGCAGAGATGAGGGGTACTATGGCTACACCTTC. It specifies CATSRDEGYYGYTF. Supplemented by reference TRBV15 and TRBJ1-2, the full variable domain reads DAMVIQNPRYQVTQFGKPVTLSCSQTLNHNVMYWYQQKSSQAPKLLFHYYDKDFNNEADTPDNFQSRRPNTSFCFLDIRSPGLGDTAMYLCATSRDEGYYGYTFGSGTRLTVV.

CDR3: CASSLSGQTQYF. CDR3 in DNA: TGTGCCAGCAGCTTATCTGGTCAGACCCAGTACTTC. This chain connects TRBV7-2 to TRBJ2-5; D not certain. CDR3 length: 12 residues. V lost 2 bases to trimming and J lost 6 bases, with 7 bases between them. Germline values: CDR1 SGHTA, CDR2 FQGNSA.

The V and J genes are TRBV11-1 and TRBJ2-7, with D possibly TRBD1 on 6 matching bases. V lost 0 bases and J lost 7, with 16 bases in between. This CDR3 comprises 15 residues. The germline V gene has CDR1 SGHAT and CDR2 FQDESV (reference sequence). For the CDR3, the DNA is TGTGCCAGCAGCTTAGCGCTAATGGACCAGGGGGAGCAGTACTTC. Protein: CASSLALMDQGEQYF.

There are a few counts of this clone. The sample carries other DNA sequences with the same CDR3. This chain joins TRBV27 and TRBJ1-5, with a possible D match to TRBD1 (5 bases). The CDR3 is 14 amino acids. Per the germline V gene, CDR1 is MNHEY and CDR2 is SMNVEV (reference sequence). Between the trimmed V and J ends, which lost 0 bases and 6 bases, there was a span of 9 bases. The CDR3 spells CASSLSGPGQPQHF. CDR3 DNA sequence: TGTGCCAGCAGTTTATCGGGGCCAGGTCAGCCCCAGCATTTT.

This clone occurred a few times. This chain's CDR3 is CASSLGRETQYF. The CDR3 DNA follows: TGTGCCAGTAGTCTGGGGCGTGAGACCCAGTACTTC. J is TRBJ2-5 and V is TRBV19, with a weak D call TRBD1 (5 bases). Per the germline V gene, CDR1 is LNHDA and CDR2 is SQIVND (reference sequence). The V gene lost 5 bases and the J gene lost 5 bases, with 9 bases spanning the gap. CDR3 length equals 12 residues.

This rearrangement joins TRBV30 to TRBJ1-1, with D tentatively TRBD1 (5 bases). CDR3 length: 11 residues. The germline CDR1 and CDR2 sequences are GTSNPN and SVGIG (reference sequence). Trimming cost V 8 bases and J 4 bases, with 11 bases left between them. The CDR3 sequence is CALGRGTEAFF. As DNA, the CDR3 is TGTGCCCTAGGGAGGGGCACTGAAGCTTTCTTT.

The chain employs TRBV10-3 and TRBJ2-2; 10 bases fit TRBD1. V shed 0 bases, J shed 7 bases, and the junction held 8 bases outside the gene matches. The CDR3 is 17 residues long. The germline gives CDR1 ENHRY, CDR2 SYGVKD. The CDR3 loop is CAISESSGTGAGGELFF. As DNA, the CDR3 is TGTGCCATCAGTGAGTCGTCCGGGACAGGGGCGGGCGGGGAGCTGTTTTTT.

CDR3 region: CASSLEKQGLSPLHF. CDR3 nucleotides: TGTGCCAGCAGCTTAGAAAAGCAGGGTCTTTCACCCCTCCACTTT. V usage is TRBV7-8 and J usage is TRBJ1-6; the D gene is possibly TRBD1 (5 bases). Trimming took 1 base from V and 9 from J, leaving 13 bases between them. In germline, CDR1 is SGHVS, CDR2 FQNEAQ. The length of the CDR3 is 15 residues.

This chain joins TRBV29-1 and TRBJ2-1, with 7 nucleotides matching TRBD1. Germline V gene sequence: CDR1 SQVTM, CDR2 ANQGSEA. This CDR3 comprises 13 residues. V gave up 7 bases and J gave up 5 bases; unmatched junction bases: 8. CDR3 loop: CSGRWDSNNEQFF. The DNA of the CDR3 is TGCAGCGGTCGATGGGACAGTAACAATGAGCAGTTCTTC.

V usage is TRBV6-5 and J usage is TRBJ2-5; 7 bases are shared with TRBD1. The CDR3 is 13 amino acids. After removal of 6 bases from V and 5 bases from J, the junction contained 6 bases not matched to a gene. Germline lookup yields CDR1 MNHEY and CDR2 SVGAGI. Here the CDR3 reads CASRYRGSETQYF. The CDR3, as DNA: TGTGCCAGCAGGTACAGGGGCTCGGAGACCCAGTACTTC.

The chain links TRBV15 to TRBJ1-5; TRBD1 matches 7 bases. The CDR3 runs to 15 residues. Losses at the gene ends were 3 bases for V and 7 bases for J; bases not matched to a gene: 9. CDR1 and CDR2 from the germline V gene are LNHNV and YYDKDF (reference sequence). Written as DNA, the CDR3 is TGTGCCACCAGCAGCGGACGGCAGGGGGGACAGCCCCAGCATTTT. Amino acids: CATSSGRQGGQPQHF.

The J gene is TRBJ2-2, the V gene TRBV19; D may be TRBD1 (6 bases). V was clipped by 4 bases and J by 6 bases, with 18 bases between them. The CDR3 covers 16 residues. CDR1 is LNHDA, CDR2 SQIVND, per germline (reference sequence). Here the CDR3 DNA reads TGTGCCAGTAGTAAGGATTCGTCGGCAGGGGCCGGGGAGCTGTTTTTT. It codes for CASSKDSSAGAGELFF.

The rearrangement links TRBV30 to TRBJ1-5; TRBD1 agrees at 10 bases. Germline trimming cut 3 bases from V and 5 bases from J; bases unmatched to any gene: 7. CDR3 size: 15 residues. Germline CDR1 is GTSNPN and CDR2 is SVGIG (reference sequence). The CDR3 protein is CAWRPTGGRDQPQHF. CDR3 DNA sequence: TGTGCCTGGAGACCGACAGGGGGCAGGGATCAGCCCCAGCATTTT.

This chain connects TRBV7-8 to TRBJ2-1, with 12 nucleotides matching TRBD1. The V gene end was trimmed by 4 bases and the J gene end by 7 bases; junction bases not matched to a gene: 8. Germline V gene sequence: CDR1 SGHVS, CDR2 FQNEAQ. The CDR3 is 16 residues long. The CDR3 reads CASSSGRDRGRNEQFF. CDR3 nucleotide sequence: TGTGCCAGCAGCTCAGGACGGGACAGGGGGCGAAATGAGCAGTTCTTC.

This chain uses TRBV5-6 with TRBJ1-1, with D perhaps TRBD1 (6 bases). From germline, CDR1 is SGHDT and CDR2 YYEEEE. Trimming cost V 4 bases and J 3 bases, with 13 bases left between them. The CDR3 is 14 amino acids. The CDR3 loop is CASSDMSGDTEAFF. For the CDR3, the DNA is TGTGCCAGCAGCGATATGTCAGGGGACACTGAAGCTTTCTTT.

CDR3 protein: CASSFDTSIPPYNSPLHF. CDR3 nucleotide sequence: TGTGCCAGCAGTTTTGACACTTCCATTCCTCCCTATAATTCACCCCTCCACTTT. This chain joins TRBV28 and TRBJ1-6; D not certain. The CDR3 is 18 residues long. Trimming removed 3 bases at V and 2 bases at J, with 17 bases between. Per germline, CDR1 MDHEN and CDR2 SYDVKM.

V and J are TRBV6-5 and TRBJ1-4, with a tentative D call TRBD1 (5 bases). CDR1 is MNHEY, CDR2 SVGAGI, per germline. The ends were cut back, 4 bases at V and 5 bases at J, with 11 bases in the middle. The CDR3 totals 14 residues. CDR3 amino acids: CASSFGTVNEKLFF. The CDR3 bases are TGTGCCAGCAGTTTTGGGACTGTAAATGAAAAACTGTTTTTT.

The CDR3 sequence: CASSYGSALTF. The CDR3 DNA follows: TGTGCCAGCAGCTACGGATCTGCTCTCACCTTC. The rearrangement links TRBV5-4 to TRBJ1-2; D gene uncertain. Trimming removed 3 bases at V and 13 bases at J, with 13 bases between. Per the germline V gene, CDR1 is SGHNT and CDR2 is YYREEE (reference sequence). This CDR3 is 11 amino acids long.

The chain carries TRBV18 and TRBJ2-4, with a possible D match to TRBD1 (6 bases). V was clipped by 1 base and J by 8 bases, with 12 bases between them. The CDR3 spans 14 residues. CDR1 is KGHSH and CDR2 is LQKENI in the germline V gene. CDR3 sequence (DNA): TGTGCCAGCTCACCACAGGACAGCCTTGACATTCAGTACTTC. This codes for CASSPQDSLDIQYF.